Each of the 9 T cell receptor beta chains below was sequenced from the same sample in a study of blood T cell repertoires in COVID-19 (dated by TCRdb to the early 2020s). Library preparation was by the immunoSEQ multiplex PCR assay. The source is immuneACCESS, and TCRdb retained only in-frame sequences with V and J called. Part of the clones is not carried over; for the studies checked, unresolved V genes explain less than half of this, and the remainder is unexplained. The sample table records 490,000 or so clones; approximately 86% of these occur just once. Of the sample, 8.3% falls within the top ten clones. Sample: PBMCs or T cells enriched from blood (not recorded which). These receptors all come from a woman aged 60 to 75 who had recovered from COVID-19.

The chain employs TRBV5-4 and TRBJ2-7; tentatively, D is TRBD2 (5 bases). Per the germline V gene, CDR1 is SGHNT and CDR2 is YYREEE (reference sequence). This CDR3 is built from 16 residues. With 4 bases removed from V and 2 bases from J, the gap between germline ends came to 19 bases. CDR3 nucleotides: TGTGCCAGCAGCCTAACCCTGGGCCGGGGAGCCTACGAGCAGTACTTC. Encoded protein: CASSLTLGRGAYEQYF.

The chain joins TRBV27 to TRBJ1-1; 7 nucleotides line up with TRBD1. CDR1 is MNHEY, CDR2 SMNVEV, per germline (reference sequence). V trimming: 6 bases; J trimming: 4 bases; junction bases outside the gene matches: 5. The CDR3 extends over 13 amino acids. CDR3 bases: TGTGCCAGCAGCCGACAGGGAACCACTGAAGCTTTCTTT. Its translation: CASSRQGTTEAFF.

The chain carries TRBV4-2 and TRBJ1-1; possible D gene TRBD1, 5 bases. This CDR3 comprises 15 residues. Trimming took 2 bases from V and 0 from J, leaving 10 bases between them. The germline V gene encodes CDR1 LGHNA and CDR2 YNFKEQ. CDR3 residues: CASSQPQGMNTEAFF. DNA for the CDR3: TGTGCCAGCAGCCAACCCCAGGGCATGAACACTGAAGCTTTCTTT.

This chain links TRBV5-6 with TRBJ1-5; TRBD1 matches at 7 bases. The V gene's germline CDR1 is SGHDT and CDR2 YYEEEE. CDR3 length: 16 amino acids. The trim removed 4 bases at V and 1 base at J, leaving 8 bases unmatched. The CDR3 protein is CASSPGAQGSNQPQHF. The CDR3 region has the DNA TGTGCCAGCAGCCCGGGAGCACAGGGGAGCAATCAGCCCCAGCATTTT.

V gene TRBV9 combines with J gene TRBJ1-1; a possible D gene is TRBD1 (5 bases). The germline V and J ends were trimmed by 0 bases and 3 bases, with 9 bases remaining between them. Germline assignment: CDR1 SGDLS and CDR2 YYNGEE. This CDR3 region has 14 residues. The CDR3 reads CASSVEGVDTEAFF. Written as DNA, the CDR3 is TGTGCCAGCAGCGTAGAAGGGGTGGACACTGAAGCTTTCTTT.

The chain carries TRBV6-5 and TRBJ2-7; the match to TRBD1 covers 10 bases. This CDR3 comprises 14 residues. CDR1 and CDR2 (germline): MNHEY, SVGAGI. Germline trimming cut 6 bases from V and 2 bases from J; bases unmatched to any gene: 4. Written as DNA, the CDR3 is TGTGCCAGCAGCGCCGGGACAGGGGCCTACGAGCAGTACGTC. Translation: CASSAGTGAYEQYV.

This clone appeared once. The chain carries TRBV6-5 and TRBJ1-5; 10 bases line up with TRBD1. The CDR3 spans 15 residues. Germline V gives CDR1 MNHEY, CDR2 SVGAGI. Losses at the gene ends were 6 bases for V and 7 bases for J; bases not matched to a gene: 9. CDR3 bases: TGTGCCAGCAGGACCCCGGGACAGGGGAACCAGCCCCAGCATTTT. This sequence encodes CASRTPGQGNQPQHF.

The genes are TRBV24-1 and TRBJ2-2, with 8 bases that match TRBD1. With V trimmed by 4 bases and J by 7 bases, 7 bases remained unmatched. The CDR3 loop spans 15 amino acids. Germline V gives CDR1 KGHDR, CDR2 SFDVKD. The CDR3 DNA sequence: TGTGCCACCAGTGACTCGGACAGGGATCACGGGGAGCTGTTTTTT. Residues: CATSDSDRDHGELFF.

The chain recombines TRBV27 with TRBJ2-7, with 7 bases fitting TRBD2. The CDR3 loop spans 13 amino acids. The V gene end was trimmed by 5 bases and the J gene end by 3 bases; junction bases not matched to a gene: 4. Germline CDR1 MNHEY, CDR2 SMNVEV (reference sequence). CDR3 region: CASSLREGYEQYV. The CDR3, as DNA: TGTGCCAGCAGTCTAAGGGAGGGCTACGAGCAGTACGTC.